This T cell receptor (beta chain) was sequenced for a study of T cells after yellow fever vaccination. General study findings and limits: Post-booster repertoires contained most primary-vaccination clones again (around 96% CD4, about 90% CD8). A faster peak, day 5 versus 15, was reached by the weaker secondary response. The CD4 compartment and the CD8 compartment contained a small share of clonotypes in common.

TCRdb passed the 5' RACE reads through MiXCR, listing each CDR3 protein once. The data contain 450,000 to 550,000 distinct CDR3 sequences, 20% to 25% of them singletons. The CDR3 covers 15 residues. As to this clonotype: Its cognate antigen is unknown.

Sequenced material: PBMCs, taken less than 25 days after the first yellow fever vaccination. J is TRBJ2-4 and V is TRBV21-1. TRBV21-1 is deemed a pseudogene. The clonotype comes from a man younger than 35 who received the YFV17D yellow fever vaccine. The CDR3 protein is CASSKDPKAKNIQYF. The CDR3 DNA reads TGTGCCAGCAGCAAAGATCCTAAAGCCAAAAACATTCAGTACTTC.